These 31 T cell receptor beta chains were sequenced from one sample in a study of human T cells and chemical hapten exposure. Time point meaning: patch test 1, 2 weeks after DPC sensitization. Sample treatment: therapeutic diphenylcyclopropenone sensitization with weekly scalp DPC. One entry per CDR3 protein, called by TCRdb with MiXCR from the RACE reads. The repertoire holds around 160,000 distinct CDR3 sequences, with about 14% as singletons. Sample: whole blood, taken in connection with sensitization to the hapten diphenylcyclopropenone (DPC). These receptors came from a woman between 25 and 40 years old with alopecia areata. Some clones in this sample may be carry-over from other donors' samples.

To note about this clonotype: Germline and junction disagree at one end, which may indicate a read error. The chain couples TRBV5-1 to TRBJ2-1; 11 positions agree with TRBD2. Germline values: CDR1 SGHRS, CDR2 YFSETQ. This CDR3 region has 15 residues. CDR3 sequence: CASSPSGGPENGQFF. The DNA of the CDR3 is TGCGCCAGCAGCCCTAGCGGGGGGCCCGAAAATGGGCAGTTCTTC.

CDR3 residues: CASSYLPPQGLAKNIQYF. Here the CDR3 DNA reads TGTGCCAGCAGTTACCTCCCCCCCCAGGGTCTAGCCAAAAACATTCAGTACTTC. This sequence joins TRBV6-5 and TRBJ2-4; D is possibly TRBD1 (5 bases). The CDR3 sequence is 18 residues long. CDR1 and CDR2 (germline): MNHEY, SVGAGI. V was shortened by 2 bases and J by 0 bases, with 17 bases between the two germline ends.

This clonotype turned up a few times. The chain links TRBV18 to TRBJ1-2, with TRBD1 matching over 7 bases. The germline gives CDR1 KGHSH, CDR2 LQKENI. J gave up 4 bases and V 1 base, and 0 bases lay outside the gene matches. CDR3 size: 13 residues. The CDR3 is CASSPQGAYGYTF. The CDR3 DNA follows: TGTGCCAGCTCACCACAGGGGGCCTATGGCTACACCTTC.

This clonotype showed up just a few times. The chain combines TRBV11-2 with TRBJ2-1; 8 nucleotides match TRBD1. This CDR3 is built from 15 residues. Germline CDR1 SGHAT, CDR2 FQNNGV. V lost 2 bases and J lost 4; bases outside the gene matches: 4. The CDR3 here is CASSLFGQGYNEQFF. Written as DNA, the CDR3 is TGTGCCAGCAGCTTATTCGGACAGGGTTACAATGAGCAGTTCTTC.

This clonotype has ten or more counts. The chain combines TRBV10-3 with TRBJ2-2; D not certain. The CDR3 contains 14 residues. Germline V gives CDR1 ENHRY, CDR2 SYGVKD. Trimming stripped 2 bases from V and 1 base from J, with 5 bases between. The CDR3 nucleotides are TGTGCCATCAGTGAGGTTTGGAACACCGGGGAGCTGTTTTTT. Its protein is CAISEVWNTGELFF.

V usage is TRBV3-1 and J usage is TRBJ2-5, with TRBD1 as a possible D gene (6 bases). Germline CDR1 reads LGHDT; CDR2 reads YNNKEL (reference sequence). With 1 base removed from V and 2 bases from J, the gap between germline ends came to 8 bases. This CDR3 has 14 residues. The CDR3 here is CASSQVGQQETQYF. CDR3 nucleotide sequence: TGTGCCAGCAGCCAAGTAGGACAGCAAGAGACCCAGTACTTC.

The chain has TRBV29-1 and TRBJ2-5; D is unclear. Between the trimmed V and J ends, which lost 4 bases and 1 base, there was a span of 7 bases. The CDR3 consists of 12 residues. CDR1 is SQVTM and CDR2 is ANQGSEA in the germline V gene. CDR3 in DNA: TGCAGCGTTGTACAAGCCCAAGAGACCCAGTACTTC. Residues: CSVVQAQETQYF. Full variable domain (outside the CDR3, taken from reference TRBV29-1 and TRBJ2-5): SAVISQKPSRDICQRGTSLTIQCQVDSQVTMMFWYRQQPGQSLTLIATANQGSEATYESGFVIDKFPISRPNLTFSTLTVSNMSPEDSSIYLCSVVQAQETQYFGPGTRLLVL.

This clonotype appeared a few times. The chain employs TRBV28 and TRBJ2-7; 7 nucleotides line up with TRBD1. The J segment lost 0 bases and the V segment lost 2 bases, leaving 4 bases of the junction unmatched. The length of the CDR3 is 15 residues. CDR1 and CDR2 from the germline V gene are MDHEN and SYDVKM. The CDR3 is CASSLGTVSSYEQYF. In DNA form, the CDR3 reads TGTGCCAGCAGTTTAGGGACAGTTAGCTCCTACGAGCAGTACTTC.

This clonotype was seen a few times. DNA of the CDR3: TGCAGTGCTAGTACGGAAGCAACGGGAAATGAGCAGTTCTTC. Translated: CSASTEATGNEQFF. This chain connects TRBV20-1 to TRBJ2-1; TRBD2 is a possible D gene (5 bases). V was pared by 3 bases and J by 7 bases, with 16 bases between. From germline, CDR1 is DFQATT and CDR2 SNEGSKA (reference sequence). The CDR3 sequence is 14 residues long.

Only a few counts were recorded for this clonotype. V gene TRBV9 combines with J gene TRBJ2-7; 7 positions agree with TRBD1. The ends lost 0 bases at V and 0 bases at J; junction bases unmatched: 3. The CDR3 loop spans 15 amino acids. Looked up from germline, CDR1 is SGDLS and CDR2 is YYNGEE. CDR3 protein: CASSVGAGGSYEQYF. The CDR3 DNA is TGTGCCAGCAGCGTAGGCGCAGGGGGCTCCTACGAGCAGTACTTC.

The chain is built from TRBV12-3 or TRBV12-4 and TRBJ2-3; 8 nucleotides agree with TRBD2. This CDR3 spans 14 amino acids. V was pared by 4 bases and J by 6 bases, with 6 bases of the junction left unmatched. The CDR3 sequence is CASSSLGRADTQYF. DNA of the CDR3: TGTGCCAGCAGTTCCCTCGGGAGGGCTGATACGCAGTATTTT.

With respect to this clonotype: A read error is possible here, since a much larger clone lies one base away. The V call is TRBV10-3, the J call TRBJ1-2, with TRBD1 as a possible D gene (5 bases). CDR1 is ENHRY, CDR2 SYGVKD, per germline. This CDR3 has 16 residues. Trimming cost V 6 bases and J 2 bases, with 19 bases left between them. The CDR3 DNA is TGTGCCATCAGCCCCGTTCCGATACGGGGGAACTATGGCTACACCTTC. Its protein is CAISPVPIRGNYGYTF.

This clonotype was seen a handful of times. V is TRBV11-3 and J is TRBJ2-5, with D unresolved. V shed 0 bases and J shed 0 bases, with 5 bases lying between them. This CDR3 has 14 residues. Germline CDR1 and CDR2: SGHNT and YENEEA. CDR3 amino acids: CASSLDSNQETQYF. DNA for the CDR3: TGTGCCAGCAGCTTAGACTCTAACCAAGAGACCCAGTACTTC.

This rearrangement joins TRBV20-1 to TRBJ1-2; D may be TRBD1 (5 bases). V gave up 0 bases and J gave up 8 bases, with 10 bases separating them. The CDR3 spans 12 residues. CDR1 is DFQATT, CDR2 SNEGSKA, per germline (reference sequence). CDR3 sequence (DNA): TGCAGTGCTAGAGACAGGGAAAAGGGCTACACCTTC. This sequence encodes CSARDREKGYTF.

The sample holds a few counts of this clonotype. CDR3 in DNA: TGTGCCAGCAGTCAGATACCGGGACAGGGGGTTGAAGCTTTCTTT. Translated, it gives CASSQIPGQGVEAFF. The V gene is TRBV6-5, the J gene TRBJ1-1, with 11 positions matching TRBD1. Germline assignment: CDR1 MNHEY and CDR2 SVGAGI. V trimming: 5 bases; J trimming: 7 bases; junction bases outside the gene matches: 9. This CDR3 contains 15 residues.

This clonotype was picked up a small number of times. The chain recombines TRBV14 with TRBJ1-5; a possible D gene is TRBD1 (5 bases). The CDR3 contains 13 residues. Germline V gene data show CDR1 as SGHDN and CDR2 as FVKESK. The V and J ends lost 0 bases and 7 bases respectively, with 7 bases between them. CDR3 sequence: CASSQDTGQPQHF. As DNA, the CDR3 is TGTGCCAGCAGCCAAGACACAGGCCAGCCCCAGCATTTT.

This chain joins TRBV7-2 and TRBJ1-2; 9 bases line up with TRBD1. The CDR3 is 14 amino acids. V lost 4 bases to trimming and J lost 7 bases; unmatched junction nucleotides: 7. Germline V gene lookup returns CDR1 SGHTA and CDR2 FQGNSA. The CDR3 loop reads CASSSGQGERGYTF. CDR3 DNA sequence: TGTGCCAGCAGCTCGGGACAGGGAGAGCGTGGCTACACCTTC. Looking up the rest from reference TRBV7-2 and TRBJ1-2 gives the full variable domain: GAGVSQSPSNKVTEKGKDVELRCDPISGHTALYWYRQSLGQGLEFLIYFQGNSAPDKSGLPSDRFSAERTGGSVSTLTIQRTQQEDSAVYLCASSSGQGERGYTFGSGTRLTVV.

In this sample, this clonotype turned up once. This chain uses TRBV7-3 with TRBJ2-4; a possible D gene is TRBD2 (6 bases). V lost 0 bases to trimming and J lost 7 bases, with 10 bases between them. CDR1 and CDR2 from the germline V gene are SGHTA and FQGTGA. The CDR3 has 14 amino acids. The CDR3, as DNA: TGTGCCAGCAGCTTAACGGCAGGGAGGAACATTCAGTACTTC. Protein: CASSLTAGRNIQYF.

This clonotype occurred a few times. The chain carries TRBV9 and TRBJ2-1; D perhaps matches TRBD2 (6 bases). The CDR3 extends over 17 amino acids. Trimming removed 0 bases at V and 2 bases at J, with 15 bases between. Per germline, CDR1 SGDLS and CDR2 YYNGEE. The CDR3 loop reads CASSVGGDRRAYNEQFF. Written as DNA, the CDR3 is TGTGCCAGCAGCGTAGGTGGGGATCGGAGGGCCTACAATGAGCAGTTCTTC.

V and J are TRBV27 and TRBJ1-2; D is possibly TRBD1 (6 bases). The germline gives CDR1 MNHEY, CDR2 SMNVEV (reference sequence). Trimming shortened V by 0 bases and J by 4 bases, and 15 bases separated the two germline ends. This CDR3 is 16 amino acids long. This CDR3 reads CASSLSGGGDFYGYTF. Here the CDR3 DNA reads TGTGCCAGCAGTTTATCCGGGGGCGGGGACTTCTATGGCTACACCTTC.

The table lists this clonotype with a few counts. The chain links TRBV7-2 to TRBJ1-6; D is undetermined. Deletions cut 5 bases from V and 9 bases from J, with 17 bases between. This CDR3 has 15 amino acids. Per germline, CDR1 SGHTA and CDR2 FQGNSA. This chain's CDR3 is CASSGRAWSGSPLHF. The CDR3 DNA follows: TGTGCCAGCAGCGGACGGGCCTGGAGCGGTTCACCCCTCCACTTT.

This clonotype was seen a handful of times. The chain has TRBV10-3 and TRBJ1-5; D not certain. Germline CDR1 and CDR2: ENHRY and SYGVKD. This CDR3 is built from 13 residues. Trimming cost V 8 bases and J 0 bases, with 8 bases left between them. DNA for the CDR3: TGTGCCATCGCAACCTATAGCAATCAGCCCCAGCATTTT. Translated, it gives CAIATYSNQPQHF.

The CDR3 bases are TGTGCCAGCAGTTTATACAGGGGCGCTGCAACTAATGAAAAACTGTTTTTT. Protein: CASSLYRGAATNEKLFF. The chain carries TRBV28 and TRBJ1-4; 7 nucleotides line up with TRBD1. CDR1 is MDHEN, CDR2 SYDVKM, per germline. Trimming at V came to 1 base and at J to 0 bases, leaving 5 bases not matched to a gene. The CDR3 extends over 17 amino acids.

This chain connects TRBV28 to TRBJ2-7, with D possibly being TRBD2 (6 bases). Germline CDR1 and CDR2: MDHEN and SYDVKM. This CDR3 has 15 residues. V was clipped by 6 bases and J by 2 bases, with 17 bases between them. The CDR3 sequence is CASSPPYSGPYEQYF. The CDR3 nucleotides are TGTGCCAGCAGCCCGCCCTATAGCGGTCCCTACGAGCAGTACTTC.

This clonotype was seen only a few times. The J gene is TRBJ2-3, the V gene TRBV5-1; maybe TRBD2 (5 bases). Germline V gene sequence: CDR1 SGHRS, CDR2 YFSETQ. V was pared by 2 bases and J by 6 bases, with 13 bases between. This CDR3 spans 14 amino acids. CDR3 in amino acids: CASSFGGRGDTQYF. The DNA for the CDR3 is TGCGCCAGCAGCTTCGGTGGGAGAGGGGATACGCAGTATTTT.

The chain links TRBV6-5 to TRBJ2-7; TRBD1 matches 9 bases. With 10 bases clipped from V and 2 bases from J, the junction kept 12 bases outside the gene matches. The CDR3 contains 15 residues. CDR1 and CDR2 (germline): MNHEY, SVGAGI. CDR3 nucleotides: TGTGCCACCCTATCTCCGGGACAGGGCACCTACGAGCAGTACTTC. This sequence encodes CATLSPGQGTYEQYF.

There are many counts of this clonotype. The chain uses TRBV20-1 and TRBJ2-1; 8 nucleotides align to TRBD2. Germline trimming cut 5 bases from V and 4 bases from J; bases unmatched to any gene: 10. CDR3 length: 15 residues. Germline V lookup: CDR1 DFQATT, CDR2 SNEGSKA (reference sequence). CDR3 region: CSALPRTGGYNEQFF. In nucleotides, the CDR3 is TGCAGTGCTTTACCCAGGACGGGAGGGTACAATGAGCAGTTCTTC.

This clonotype was observed a handful of times. The chain links TRBV29-1 to TRBJ2-2; TRBD1 is a possible D gene (5 bases). CDR1 is SQVTM and CDR2 is ANQGSEA in the germline V gene. The CDR3 runs to 13 residues. Trimming took 7 bases from V and 7 from J, leaving 16 bases between them. This chain's CDR3 is CSGGIGVFGELFF. CDR3 in DNA: TGCAGCGGGGGCATTGGGGTCTTCGGGGAGCTGTTTTTT.

This clonotype was picked up many times. The rearrangement joins TRBV29-1 to TRBJ2-5; D unclear. With 3 bases removed from V and 2 bases from J, the gap between germline ends came to 10 bases. Germline V CDR1 and CDR2: SQVTM, ANQGSEA. The CDR3 is 13 amino acids. CDR3 nucleotides: TGCAGCGTTGAGGTGATGAAACAAGAGACCCAGTACTTC. Encoded protein: CSVEVMKQETQYF.

The chain uses TRBV6-1 and TRBJ1-5; D remains unclear. CDR1 and CDR2 (germline): MNHNS, SASEGT. The CDR3 loop spans 15 amino acids. Trimming shortened V by 3 bases and J by 3 bases, and 12 bases separated the two germline ends. Here the CDR3 DNA reads TGTGCCAGCAGTGATAACTGGAGGGTCAATCAGCCCCAGCATTTT. This gives the protein CASSDNWRVNQPQHF.

This clonotype has a count of ten or more. The V call is TRBV9, the J call TRBJ2-1; D is possibly TRBD2 (6 bases). Germline-derived CDR1 and CDR2 are SGDLS and YYNGEE. This CDR3 comprises 17 residues. The V gene lost 0 bases and the J gene lost 4 bases, with 17 bases spanning the gap. The CDR3: CASSVAGTPNRYNEQFF. DNA of the CDR3: TGTGCCAGCAGCGTAGCCGGGACTCCTAACCGTTACAATGAGCAGTTCTTC.